This TCR beta chain was found in a study of PD-1 blockade in classical Hodgkin lymphoma. Per the germline V gene, CDR1 is MGHRA and CDR2 is YSYEKL. This CDR3 has 19 amino acids. J was trimmed by 7 bases and V by 1 base; bases with no gene match: 12. The repertoire was sequenced with immunoSEQ multiplex PCR; TCRdb's copy has only in-frame clones and lacks some. Of about 97,000 clones listed, over 70% are singletons. About this clone itself: Its antigen is unknown.

General observations from the study: TCR diversity at baseline was reported to be reduced in newly diagnosed patients relative to healthy donors.

Each and every patient relapsed after autologous stem cell transplantation, and patients got differing brentuximab vedotin exposure. This receptor was obtained from a human donor with classical Hodgkin lymphoma. This material consisted of peripheral blood mononuclear cells (PBMCs), taken at baseline. The chain carries TRBV4-1 and TRBJ2-1; TRBD2 aligns across 14 bases. The CDR3: CASSQGQGGLAGVANEQFF. CDR3 nucleotides: TGCGCCAGCAGCCAAGGACAGGGGGGACTAGCGGGAGTAGCAAATGAGCAGTTCTTC.